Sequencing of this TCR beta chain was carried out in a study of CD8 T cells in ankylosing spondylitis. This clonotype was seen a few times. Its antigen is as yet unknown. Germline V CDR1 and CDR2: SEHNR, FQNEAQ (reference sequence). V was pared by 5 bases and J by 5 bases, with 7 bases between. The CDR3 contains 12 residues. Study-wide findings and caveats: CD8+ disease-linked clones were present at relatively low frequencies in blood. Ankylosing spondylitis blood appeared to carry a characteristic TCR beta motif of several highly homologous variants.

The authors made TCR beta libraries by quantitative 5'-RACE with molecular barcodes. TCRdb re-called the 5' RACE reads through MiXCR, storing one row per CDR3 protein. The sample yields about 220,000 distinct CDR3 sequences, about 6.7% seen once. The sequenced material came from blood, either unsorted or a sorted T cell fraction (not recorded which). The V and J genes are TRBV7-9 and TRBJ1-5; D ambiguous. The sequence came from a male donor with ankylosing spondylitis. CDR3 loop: CASSTAYQPQHF. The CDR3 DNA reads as TGTGCCAGCAGCACCGCTTATCAGCCCCAGCATTTT.